Each of the 7 T cell receptor beta chains below was sequenced from the same sample in a study of identical twins. TCRdb reprocessed the 5' RACE reads via MiXCR and lists one record per CDR3 protein. Altogether some 210,000 distinct CDR3 sequences are present, more than 15% being singletons, with the ten largest covering 35% to 50%. These records were also assigned to another study, of T cells expressing NK-cell markers.

The sample was CD8+ T cells sorted from blood. These receptors came from a woman aged 18-29 years in good health.

This clonotype was seen a few times. The rearrangement joins TRBV27 to TRBJ2-6; D is possibly TRBD1 (6 bases). The CDR3 is 16 residues long. With 1 base removed from V and 2 bases from J, the gap between germline ends came to 9 bases. CDR1 MNHEY and CDR2 SMNVEV come from the germline V gene (reference sequence). The DNA of the CDR3 is TGTGCCAGCAGTTTATATCGGACAGCTGGGGCCAACGTCCTGACTTTC. Translating it yields CASSLYRTAGANVLTF.

This clonotype was seen a handful of times. J is TRBJ2-7 and V is TRBV12-3 or TRBV12-4, with a tentative D call TRBD2 (6 bases). The CDR3 covers 15 residues. Trimming left V 3 bases short and J 3 bases short, with 15 bases between. The CDR3: CASSFSWDSSYEQYF. CDR3 sequence (DNA): TGTGCCAGCAGTTTTTCCTGGGACTCTAGCTACGAGCAGTACTTC.

There are a few counts of this clonotype. The chain combines TRBV3-1 with TRBJ2-1; 14 bases fit TRBD2. CDR1 and CDR2 from the germline V gene are LGHDT and YNNKEL (reference sequence). CDR3 size: 19 residues. With 0 bases clipped from V and 0 bases from J, the junction kept 4 bases outside the gene matches. The CDR3 spells CASSQESGLAGDSYNEQFF. The CDR3, as DNA: TGTGCCAGCAGCCAAGAGTCGGGACTAGCGGGGGACTCCTACAATGAGCAGTTCTTC.

In its sample, this clonotype was seen once. The chain links TRBV29-1 to TRBJ2-7; D may match TRBD1 or TRBD2 (5 bases each). The CDR3 is made up of 11 amino acids. CDR1 SQVTM and CDR2 ANQGSEA come from the germline V gene. The V end was cut by 6 bases, the J end by 3 bases, with 9 bases between. For the CDR3, the DNA is TGCAGCGTGGGGGACGGCTACGAGCAGTACTTC. Residues: CSVGDGYEQYF.

The rearrangement joins TRBV27 to TRBJ2-7; the match to TRBD2 covers 7 bases. J lost 4 bases, V lost 5 bases, and 8 bases had no gene match. This CDR3 is built from 14 residues. Germline V gene data show CDR1 as MNHEY and CDR2 as SMNVEV (reference sequence). The CDR3 DNA sequence: TGTGCCAGCAGTCCTGACTGGGGGGGATACGAGCAGTACTTC. It translates to CASSPDWGGYEQYF.

The chain carries TRBV12-3 or TRBV12-4 and TRBJ2-1; 8 nucleotides line up with TRBD2. CDR3 length: 16 residues. J gave up 5 bases and V 10 bases, and 16 bases lay outside the gene matches. CDR3 nucleotides: TGTGCCAACCACAGCGGGAGTTCCACCTTACACAATGAGCAGTTCTTC. The encoded protein is CANHSGSSTLHNEQFF.

The genes are TRBV6-5 and TRBJ2-5; TRBD2 is a possible D gene (6 bases). Germline CDR1 MNHEY, CDR2 SVGAGI. This CDR3 has 15 amino acids. The V end lost 2 bases, the J end lost 4 bases, and 14 bases lay between the germline ends. The CDR3 loop is CASSYSRGGGETQYF. In nucleotides, the CDR3 is TGTGCCAGCAGTTACAGCCGGGGAGGAGGAGAGACCCAGTACTTC.